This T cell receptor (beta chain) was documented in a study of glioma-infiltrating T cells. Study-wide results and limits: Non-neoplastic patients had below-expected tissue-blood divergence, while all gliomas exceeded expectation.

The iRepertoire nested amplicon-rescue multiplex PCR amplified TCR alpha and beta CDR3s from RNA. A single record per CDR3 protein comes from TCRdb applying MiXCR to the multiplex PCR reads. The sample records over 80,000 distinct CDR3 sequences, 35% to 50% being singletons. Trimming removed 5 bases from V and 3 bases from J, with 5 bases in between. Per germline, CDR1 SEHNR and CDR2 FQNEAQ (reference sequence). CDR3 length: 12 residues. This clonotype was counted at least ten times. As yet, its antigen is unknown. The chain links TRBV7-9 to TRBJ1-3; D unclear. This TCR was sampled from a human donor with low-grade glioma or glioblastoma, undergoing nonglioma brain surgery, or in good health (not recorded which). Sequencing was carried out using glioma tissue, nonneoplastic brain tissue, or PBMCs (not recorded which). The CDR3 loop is CASSLIGNTIYF. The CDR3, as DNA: TGTGCCAGCAGCCTTATTGGAAACACCATATATTTT.